Listed below are T cell receptor beta chains from one sample, sequenced in a study of radiotherapy plus CTLA-4 blockade in lung cancer. Clones were sequenced by immunoSEQ multiplex PCR, and TCRdb holds only the in-frame ones, with some missing. The data contain about 98,000 clones, 75% to 85% of them singletons. The starting material was peripheral blood, obtained from a patient treated with radiotherapy plus ipilimumab. The receptors stem from a human donor with non-small cell lung cancer who had a partial response to radiotherapy plus ipilimumab. CDR3s include the opening cysteine and the closing phenylalanine or tryptophan. The D gene is left open where the match is weak. Not all rows give a size; the values are once, few, many and, for expanded clones, a class.

V,D,size,J,DNA,CDR3
TRBV30,NA,NA,TRBJ2-7,TGTGCCTGGAGCCCTCTTACAGGGAATCCCTACGAGCAGTACTTC,CAWSPLTGNPYEQYF
TRBV6-5,NA,NA,TRBJ1-5,TGTGCCAGCAGCCCGCACAGTAGCAATCAGCCCCAGCATTTT,CASSPHSSNQPQHF
TRBV6-1,TRBD1,NA,TRBJ2-7,TGTGCCACCAAACAACAGGGGGGCAACTACGAGCAGTACTTC,CATKQQGGNYEQYF
TRBV28,TRBD1,NA,TRBJ1-2,TGTGCCAGCAGTGCGAGACAGGGTGGTGGCTATGGCTACACCTTC,CASSARQGGGYGYTF
TRBV6-1,NA,once,TRBJ2-3,TGTGCCAGCAGCTCGGACTACCTGAAGGATACGCAGTATTTT,CASSSDYLKDTQYF
TRBV4-2,NA,NA,TRBJ2-5,TGTGCCAGCAGCCAAGATCTTCGAGAGACCCAGTACTTC,CASSQDLRETQYF
TRBV19,NA,NA,TRBJ2-5,TGTGCCAGTAGTATCGCAGGGTCGGCAAGGGCTGGAGAGACCCAGTACTTC,CASSIAGSARAGETQYF
TRBV29-1,TRBD1,NA,TRBJ2-7,TGCAGCGTTGGGACAGGGACCTACGAGCAGTACTTC,CSVGTGTYEQYF
TRBV27,NA,NA,TRBJ2-7,TGTGCCAGCAGTTTAGATGGAGCCTCCTACGAGCAGTACTTC,CASSLDGASYEQYF
TRBV7-8,TRBD2,NA,TRBJ2-7,TGTGCCAGCAGCTTAGAGCAGCGGGAGGGTTCGGGGGAGCAGTACTTC,CASSLEQREGSGEQYF
TRBV11-2,NA,NA,TRBJ1-1,TGTGCCAGCAGCTTAGGGGCGGGCACTGAAGCTTTCTTT,CASSLGAGTEAFF
TRBV28,TRBD2,NA,TRBJ2-1,TGTGCCAGCAGCCGCGGCAGGGCTAGCGGGAGTGGAAATGAGCAGTTCTTC,CASSRGRASGSGNEQFF
TRBV27,NA,NA,TRBJ2-5,TGTGCCAGCAGTTCCCGCCTACAAGAGACCCAGTACTTC,CASSSRLQETQYF
TRBV7-3,TRBD2,once,TRBJ2-2,TGTGCCAGCAGCCTGCGGGGTGCTAGCGGGAGGGTGAACACCGGGGAGCTGTTTTTT,CASSLRGASGRVNTGELFF
TRBV19,TRBD1,NA,TRBJ2-1,TGTGCCAGTAGTCCCCGGGACAGGGAGTATGAGCAGTTCTTC,CASSPRDREYEQFF
TRBV7-2,TRBD1,few,TRBJ2-7,TGTGCCAGCAGCCTCGGGACAGGGACCCACGAGCAGTACTTC,CASSLGTGTHEQYF
TRBV5-1,TRBD1,NA,TRBJ2-7,TGCGCCAGCAGCAACGACAGGGGGGGCTACGAGCAGTACTTC,CASSNDRGGYEQYF
TRBV18,NA,NA,TRBJ2-5,TGTGCCAGCTCACCACGTACGGGGGGCGCAGGGGAGACCCAGTACTTC,CASSPRTGGAGETQYF
TRBV10-2,NA,NA,TRBJ2-3,TGCGCCAGCAGAAACCCGAAGCTCACAGATACGCAGTATTTT,CASRNPKLTDTQYF
TRBV7-9,TRBD2,NA,TRBJ2-1,TGTGCCAGCAGCCCTACTAGCGGGAGGGGTGAGCAGTTCTTC,CASSPTSGRGEQFF
TRBV6-1,TRBD1,NA,TRBJ1-2,TGTGCCAGCAGGGATAGGGCAGGGGGTTATGGCTACACCTTC,CASRDRAGGYGYTF
TRBV28,TRBD1,NA,TRBJ1-2,TGTGCCACCGGGACAGCTTACTATGGCTACACCTTC,CATGTAYYGYTF
TRBV5-1,TRBD2,NA,TRBJ2-1,TGCGCCAGCAGCCTAGCGGGAGGGCCCGCCTACAATGAGCAGTTCTTC,CASSLAGGPAYNEQFF
TRBV5-1,NA,NA,TRBJ1-1,TGCGCCAGCAGCTGGGGGGACGCTGGGGCTGAAGCTTTCTTT,CASSWGDAGAEAFF
TRBV5-4,NA,NA,TRBJ2-7,TGTGCCAGCAGCTTGGACGGAATCACTAGCCGGATCTACGAGCAGTACTTC,CASSLDGITSRIYEQYF
TRBV11-2,TRBD2,NA,TRBJ2-7,TGTGCCAGCAGCTTAATATTGATCGGCGGGAGCCGCGAGCAGTACTTC,CASSLILIGGSREQYF
TRBV30,NA,few,TRBJ1-4,TGTGCCTGGAGTGGTGCGGGACTCGGTGAAAAACTGTTTTTT,CAWSGAGLGEKLFF
TRBV30,TRBD1,NA,TRBJ2-7,TGTGCCTCCTCCGGGACAGGTTACGACGAGCAGTACTTC,CASSGTGYDEQYF
TRBV6-1,NA,NA,TRBJ2-1,TGTGCCAGCAGTGCGGATTCAACGCTACCTCGGGGCTACAATGAGCAGTTCTTC,CASSADSTLPRGYNEQFF
TRBV5-3,NA,NA,TRBJ1-5,TGTGCCAGAAGCTTGGCCACGGTCTTTAATAGCAATCAGCCCCAGCATTTT,CARSLATVFNSNQPQHF
TRBV29-1,TRBD2,NA,TRBJ2-1,TGCAGCGTAAAAGCGGGAGGCCTCTCCTACAATGAGCAGTTCTTC,CSVKAGGLSYNEQFF
TRBV11-2,NA,NA,TRBJ2-5,TGTGCCAGCAGCTCCCTCCAGGCAGTACAAGAGACCCAGTACTTC,CASSSLQAVQETQYF
TRBV28,NA,NA,TRBJ2-7,TGTGCCAGCGTTCAGGCCGCCTCCTACGAGCAGTACTTC,CASVQAASYEQYF
TRBV5-1,TRBD2,NA,TRBJ2-7,TGCGCCAGCAGCGACCTAGCGGGAGGGCCAGGGGAGCAGTACTTC,CASSDLAGGPGEQYF
TRBV6-5,NA,NA,TRBJ2-5,TGTGCCAGCAGTTATTCAGGCCGGACAGCCCAGTACTTC,CASSYSGRTAQYF
TRBV4-2,TRBD2,NA,TRBJ2-1,TGTGCCAGCAGCCGCAGCGGGATCTCCTACAATGAGCAGTTCTTC,CASSRSGISYNEQFF
TRBV7-3,NA,NA,TRBJ2-7,TGTGCCAGCAGCTCGGGTGCTTCGGACGAGCAGTACTTC,CASSSGASDEQYF
TRBV19,TRBD1,NA,TRBJ2-2,TGTGCCAGTAGTTTGGACAGGGGAAGGACCGGGGAGCTGTTTTTT,CASSLDRGRTGELFF
TRBV13,NA,NA,TRBJ2-1,TGTGCCAGCAGCTTAGAAGGGGCGGCTATCAATGAGCAGTTCTTC,CASSLEGAAINEQFF
TRBV11-2,TRBD2,NA,TRBJ2-7,TGTGCCAGCAGCCCCGGGACTAGCGGGAGGCACGAGCAGTACTTC,CASSPGTSGRHEQYF
TRBV29-1,TRBD2,NA,TRBJ2-3,TGCAGCGTTGACCTAGCGGGAGTAGCAGATACGCAGTATTTT,CSVDLAGVADTQYF
TRBV2,TRBD1,NA,TRBJ1-1,TGTGCCAGCAGAAAACGGGGACAGGGGAACACTGAAGCTTTCTTT,CASRKRGQGNTEAFF
TRBV5-1,TRBD2,NA,TRBJ2-1,TGCGCCAGCAGCTTGGGAGCGGGGGGACCTGGAGGTGAGCAGTTCTTC,CASSLGAGGPGGEQFF
TRBV29-1,NA,NA,TRBJ2-7,TGCAGCGTTCCGACTAGCTCCTACGAGCAGTACTTC,CSVPTSSYEQYF
TRBV27,NA,NA,TRBJ2-3,TGTGCCAGCAGAAGGACTAAAGACACAGATACGCAGTATTTT,CASRRTKDTDTQYF
TRBV7-2,NA,NA,TRBJ2-2,TGTGCCAGCAGTTCCCGGGCCACGGAGGGAGGGGAGCTGTTTTTT,CASSSRATEGGELFF
TRBV19,TRBD1,few,TRBJ1-4,TGTGCCAGTGCATGGGGACAGGAAAATGAAAAACTGTTTTTT,CASAWGQENEKLFF
TRBV7-9,TRBD2,few,TRBJ2-7,TGTGCCAGCAGCCACCAGCGGGAGGTCTACGAGCAGTACTTC,CASSHQREVYEQYF
TRBV18,NA,NA,TRBJ1-1,TGTGCCAGCTCACCGGGAGGGGGTCTGAACACTGAAGCTTTCTTT,CASSPGGGLNTEAFF
TRBV5-6,NA,NA,TRBJ1-5,TGTGCCAGCAGCTGGGGCGGCGGCGGGGAGCAGCCCCAGCATTTT,CASSWGGGGEQPQHF
TRBV10-1,TRBD2,once,TRBJ2-7,TGCGCCAGCAGTGAGTCTCGGAGAGCGGGATGGTACGAGCAGTACTTC,CASSESRRAGWYEQYF
TRBV10-3,NA,NA,TRBJ1-2,TGTGCCATCAGAGGGGGTAACTATGGCTACACCTTC,CAIRGGNYGYTF
TRBV18,TRBD1,NA,TRBJ1-5,TGTGCCAGCTCATCGGGACAGGGGACGCAGCCCCAGCATTTT,CASSSGQGTQPQHF
TRBV5-1,TRBD2,NA,TRBJ2-1,TGCGCCAGCAGCTTTGGACTAGCGGGAGCGAGAGGCTACAATGAGCAGTTCTTC,CASSFGLAGARGYNEQFF
TRBV29-1,NA,once,TRBJ2-1,TGCAGCGTTGAGGGGCGAATATCCTACAATGAGCAGTTCTTC,CSVEGRISYNEQFF